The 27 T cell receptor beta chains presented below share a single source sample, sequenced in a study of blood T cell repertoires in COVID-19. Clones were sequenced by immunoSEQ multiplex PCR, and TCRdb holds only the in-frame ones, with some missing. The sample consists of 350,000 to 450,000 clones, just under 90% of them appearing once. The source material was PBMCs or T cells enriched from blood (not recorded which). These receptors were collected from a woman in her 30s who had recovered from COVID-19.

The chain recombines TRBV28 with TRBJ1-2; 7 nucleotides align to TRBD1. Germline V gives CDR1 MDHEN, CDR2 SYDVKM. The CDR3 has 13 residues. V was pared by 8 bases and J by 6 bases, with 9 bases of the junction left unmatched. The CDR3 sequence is CASAAGTADGYTF. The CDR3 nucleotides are TGTGCCAGCGCCGCCGGGACAGCCGATGGCTACACCTTC.

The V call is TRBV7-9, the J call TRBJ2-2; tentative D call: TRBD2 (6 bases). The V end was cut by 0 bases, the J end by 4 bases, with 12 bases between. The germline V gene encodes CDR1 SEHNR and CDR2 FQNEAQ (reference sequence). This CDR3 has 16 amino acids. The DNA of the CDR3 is TGTGCCAGCAGCTTAGCGGGAGGCCTTCTCACCGGGGAGCTGTTTTTT. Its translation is CASSLAGGLLTGELFF.

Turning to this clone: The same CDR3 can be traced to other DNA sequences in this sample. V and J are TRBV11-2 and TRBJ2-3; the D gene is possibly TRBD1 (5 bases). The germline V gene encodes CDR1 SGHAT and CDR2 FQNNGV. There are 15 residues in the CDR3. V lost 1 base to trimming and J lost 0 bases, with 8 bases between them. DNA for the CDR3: TGTGCCAGCAGCTTAGTGGCAGGGAGCACAGATACGCAGTATTTT. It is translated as CASSLVAGSTDTQYF.

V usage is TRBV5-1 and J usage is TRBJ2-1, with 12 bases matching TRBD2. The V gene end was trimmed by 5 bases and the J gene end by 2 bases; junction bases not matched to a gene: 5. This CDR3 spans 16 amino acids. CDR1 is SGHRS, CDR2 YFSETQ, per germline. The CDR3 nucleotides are TGCGCCAGCAGGACTAGCGGGAGTTTCACCTACAATGAGCAGTTCTTC. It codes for CASRTSGSFTYNEQFF.

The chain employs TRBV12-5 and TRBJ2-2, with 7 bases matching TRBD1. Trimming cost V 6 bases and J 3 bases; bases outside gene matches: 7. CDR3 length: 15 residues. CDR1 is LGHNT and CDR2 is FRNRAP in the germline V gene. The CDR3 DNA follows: TGTGCTAGTGGACGCGACAGGGCCTACACCGGGGAGCTGTTTTTT. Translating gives CASGRDRAYTGELFF.

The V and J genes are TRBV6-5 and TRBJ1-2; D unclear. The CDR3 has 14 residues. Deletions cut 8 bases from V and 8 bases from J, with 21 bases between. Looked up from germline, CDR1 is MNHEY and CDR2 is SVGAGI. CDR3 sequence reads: CASGRVVGFGGYTF. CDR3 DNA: TGTGCCAGCGGGCGGGTAGTTGGCTTCGGAGGCTACACCTTC.

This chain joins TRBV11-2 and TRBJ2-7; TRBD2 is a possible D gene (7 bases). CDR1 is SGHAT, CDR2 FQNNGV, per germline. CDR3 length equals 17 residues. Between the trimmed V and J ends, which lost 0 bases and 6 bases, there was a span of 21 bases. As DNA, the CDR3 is TGTGCCAGCAGCTTAGATCGAGGAGCGGGGACAATGGCCGAGCAGTACTTC. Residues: CASSLDRGAGTMAEQYF.

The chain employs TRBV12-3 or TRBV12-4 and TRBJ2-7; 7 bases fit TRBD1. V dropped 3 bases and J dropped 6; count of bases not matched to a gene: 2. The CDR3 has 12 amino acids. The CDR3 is CASSLGQTEQYF. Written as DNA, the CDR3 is TGTGCCAGCAGTTTGGGACAGACCGAGCAGTACTTC.

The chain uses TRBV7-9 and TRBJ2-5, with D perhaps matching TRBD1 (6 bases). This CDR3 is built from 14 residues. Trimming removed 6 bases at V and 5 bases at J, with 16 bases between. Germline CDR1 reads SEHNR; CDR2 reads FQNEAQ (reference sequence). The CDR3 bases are TGTGCCAGCAGAGCTACAGGGCTCGGGGAGACCCAGTACTTC. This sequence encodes CASRATGLGETQYF.

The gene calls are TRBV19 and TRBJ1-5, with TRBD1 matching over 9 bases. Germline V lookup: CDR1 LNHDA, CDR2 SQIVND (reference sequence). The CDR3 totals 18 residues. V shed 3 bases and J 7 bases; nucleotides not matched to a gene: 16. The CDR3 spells CASSILQPGQGVRQPQHF. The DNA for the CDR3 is TGTGCCAGTAGTATTCTACAGCCGGGACAGGGAGTTCGGCAGCCCCAGCATTTT.

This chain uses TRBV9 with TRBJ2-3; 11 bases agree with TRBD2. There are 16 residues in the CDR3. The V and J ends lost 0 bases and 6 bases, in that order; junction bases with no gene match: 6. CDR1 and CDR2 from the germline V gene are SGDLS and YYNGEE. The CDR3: CASSVAPLAGGDTQYF. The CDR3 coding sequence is TGTGCCAGCAGCGTAGCGCCCCTAGCGGGGGGTGATACGCAGTATTTT.

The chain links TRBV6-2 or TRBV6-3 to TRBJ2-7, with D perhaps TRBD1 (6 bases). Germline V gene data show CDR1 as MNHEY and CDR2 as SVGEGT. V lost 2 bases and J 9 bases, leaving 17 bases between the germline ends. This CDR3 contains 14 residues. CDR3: CASSYAGAQFGQYF. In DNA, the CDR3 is TGTGCCAGCAGTTACGCAGGGGCCCAATTTGGGCAGTACTTC.

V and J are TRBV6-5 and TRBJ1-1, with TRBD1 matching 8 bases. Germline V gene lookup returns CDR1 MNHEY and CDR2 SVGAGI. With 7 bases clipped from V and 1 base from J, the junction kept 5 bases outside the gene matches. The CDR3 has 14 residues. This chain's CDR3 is CASINDRGNTEAFF. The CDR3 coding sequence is TGTGCCAGCATTAATGACAGGGGGAACACTGAAGCTTTCTTT.

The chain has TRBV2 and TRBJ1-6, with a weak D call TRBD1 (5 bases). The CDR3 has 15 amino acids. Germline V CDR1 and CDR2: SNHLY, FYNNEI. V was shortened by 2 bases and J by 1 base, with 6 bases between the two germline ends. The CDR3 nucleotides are TGTGCCAGCAGTGAACGGGGGTCCTATAATTCACCCCTCCACTTT. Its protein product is CASSERGSYNSPLHF.

The CDR3 region has the DNA TGTGCCAGCAGCCAATCTTCAGGACATAATGAAAAACTGTTTTTT. It yields the protein CASSQSSGHNEKLFF. The chain joins TRBV3-1 (or the pseudogene TRBV3-2) to TRBJ1-4, with D tentatively TRBD1 (5 bases). The CDR3 has 15 amino acids. Looked up from germline, CDR1 is LGHDT and CDR2 is YNNKEL (reference sequence). The V end was cut by 2 bases, the J end by 4 bases, with 11 bases between.

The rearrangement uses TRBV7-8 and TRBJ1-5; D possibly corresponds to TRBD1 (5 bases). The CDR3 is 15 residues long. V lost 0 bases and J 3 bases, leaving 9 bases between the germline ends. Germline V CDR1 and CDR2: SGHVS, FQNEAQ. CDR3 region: CASSLAATVNQPQHF. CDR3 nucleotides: TGTGCCAGCAGCTTAGCTGCGACAGTCAATCAGCCCCAGCATTTT.

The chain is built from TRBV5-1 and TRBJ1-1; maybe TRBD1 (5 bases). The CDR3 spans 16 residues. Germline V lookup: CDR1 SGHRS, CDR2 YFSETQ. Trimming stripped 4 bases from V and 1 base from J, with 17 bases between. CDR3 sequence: CASSGGTADKNTEAFF. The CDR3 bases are TGCGCCAGCAGCGGGGGGACGGCCGATAAGAACACTGAAGCTTTCTTT. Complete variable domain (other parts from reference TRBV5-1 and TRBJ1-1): KAGVTQTPRYLIKTRGQQVTLSCSPISGHRSVSWYQQTPGQGLQFLFEYFSETQRNKGNFPGRFSGRQFSNSRSEMNVSTLELGDSALYLCASSGGTADKNTEAFFGQGTRLTVV.

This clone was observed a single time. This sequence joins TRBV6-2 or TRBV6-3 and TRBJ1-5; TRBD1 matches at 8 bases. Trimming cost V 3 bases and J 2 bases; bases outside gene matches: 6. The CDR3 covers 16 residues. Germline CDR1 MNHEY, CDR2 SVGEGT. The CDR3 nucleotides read TGTGCCAGCAGTTATAGTGCAGGGGGCGGCAATCAGCCCCAGCATTTT. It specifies CASSYSAGGGNQPQHF.

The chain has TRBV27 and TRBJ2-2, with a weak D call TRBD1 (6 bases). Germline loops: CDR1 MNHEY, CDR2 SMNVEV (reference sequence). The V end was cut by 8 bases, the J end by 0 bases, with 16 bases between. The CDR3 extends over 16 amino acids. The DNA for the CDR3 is TGTGCCAGCGTTTATCAGGGGACCGCGAACACCGGGGAGCTGTTTTTT. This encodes CASVYQGTANTGELFF.

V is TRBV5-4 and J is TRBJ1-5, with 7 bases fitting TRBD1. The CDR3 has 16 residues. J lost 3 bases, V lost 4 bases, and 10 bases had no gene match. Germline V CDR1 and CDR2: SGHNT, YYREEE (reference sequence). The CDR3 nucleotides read TGTGCCAGCAGCCCCAAGTTCACAGGGGACAATCAGCCCCAGCATTTT. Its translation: CASSPKFTGDNQPQHF.

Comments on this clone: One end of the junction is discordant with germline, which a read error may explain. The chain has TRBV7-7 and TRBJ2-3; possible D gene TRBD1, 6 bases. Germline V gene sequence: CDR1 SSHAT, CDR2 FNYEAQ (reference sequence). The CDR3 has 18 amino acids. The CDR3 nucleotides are TGTGCTAGCAGCTTAGCGCTATTTCGACAGGCATACACAGATACGCAGTATTTT. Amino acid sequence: CASSLALFRQAYTDTQYF.

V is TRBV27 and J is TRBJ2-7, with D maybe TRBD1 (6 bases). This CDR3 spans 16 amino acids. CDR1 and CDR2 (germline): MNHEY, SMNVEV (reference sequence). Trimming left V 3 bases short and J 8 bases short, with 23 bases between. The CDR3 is CASSFRPLQGQNKQYF. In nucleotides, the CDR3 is TGTGCCAGCAGTTTTCGCCCGCTCCAGGGGCAGAATAAGCAGTACTTC.

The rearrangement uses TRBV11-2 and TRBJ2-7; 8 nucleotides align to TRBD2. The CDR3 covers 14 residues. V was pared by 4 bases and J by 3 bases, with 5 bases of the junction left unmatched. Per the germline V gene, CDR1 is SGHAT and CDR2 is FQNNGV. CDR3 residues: CASSSSGSVYEQYF. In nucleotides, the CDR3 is TGTGCCAGCAGCTCCAGCGGGAGTGTCTACGAGCAGTACTTC.

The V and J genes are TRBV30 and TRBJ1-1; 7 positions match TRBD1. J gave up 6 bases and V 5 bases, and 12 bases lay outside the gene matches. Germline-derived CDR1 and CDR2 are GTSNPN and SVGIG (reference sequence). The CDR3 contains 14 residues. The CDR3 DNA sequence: TGTGCCTGGGCCAGACAGGGTGCAAGGGCTGAAGCTTTCTTT. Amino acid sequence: CAWARQGARAEAFF.

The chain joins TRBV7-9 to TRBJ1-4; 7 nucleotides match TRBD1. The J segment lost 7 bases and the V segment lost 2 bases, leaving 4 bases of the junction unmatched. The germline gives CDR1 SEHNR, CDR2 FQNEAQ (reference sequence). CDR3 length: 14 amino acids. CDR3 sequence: CASSLHGQAEKLFF. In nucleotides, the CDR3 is TGTGCCAGCAGCTTACACGGACAGGCTGAAAAACTGTTTTTT. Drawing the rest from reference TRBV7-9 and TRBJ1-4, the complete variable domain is DTGVSQNPRHKITKRGQNVTFRCDPISEHNRLYWYRQTLGQGPEFLTYFQNEAQLEKSRLLSDRFSAERPKGSFSTLEIQRTEQGDSAMYLCASSLHGQAEKLFFGSGTQLSVL.

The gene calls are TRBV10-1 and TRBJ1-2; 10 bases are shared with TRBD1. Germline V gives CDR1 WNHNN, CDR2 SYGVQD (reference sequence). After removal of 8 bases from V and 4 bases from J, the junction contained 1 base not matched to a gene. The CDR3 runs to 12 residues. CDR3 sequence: CASRTGGYGYTF. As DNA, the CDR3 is TGCGCCAGCCGGACAGGGGGCTATGGCTACACCTTC.

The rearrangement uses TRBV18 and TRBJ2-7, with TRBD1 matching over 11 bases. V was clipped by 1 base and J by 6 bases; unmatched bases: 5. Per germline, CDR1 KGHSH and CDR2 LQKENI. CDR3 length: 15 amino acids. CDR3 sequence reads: CASSPLPGQGGEQYF. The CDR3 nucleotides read TGTGCCAGCTCACCACTACCGGGACAGGGGGGCGAGCAGTACTTC.